These 3 T cell receptor beta chains originate from one sample sequenced in a study of monozygotic twins with inflammatory bowel disease. Following a re-call of the 5' RACE reads, TCRdb has one entry per CDR3 protein and lacks DNA. The sample table sets out some 150,000 distinct CDR3 sequences. Sequencing was done on a sample of blood. Every receptor here comes from a human donor with ulcerative colitis or Crohn's disease, or a healthy co-twin of an affected twin (not recorded which).

The CDR3 is CSSGQGLAMSSYNEQFF. The rearrangement joins TRBV29-1 to TRBJ2-1; the TCRdb call, TRBD2, lacks DNA for checking. CDR1 and CDR2 (germline): SQVTM, ANQGSEA. The CDR3 runs to 17 residues.

CDR3 loop: CATKGGSIDSGANVLTF. V usage is TRBV5-1 and J usage is TRBJ2-6. Germline V gives CDR1 SGHRS, CDR2 YFSETQ. The CDR3 spans 17 residues.

This chain joins TRBV12-3 or TRBV12-4 and TRBJ1-5. CDR3 length: 16 amino acids. The CDR3 is CASSLALGGGNQPQHF.